This TCR beta chain was retrieved from a study of chemoradiotherapy in HPV16-positive cancers. V was cut by 6 bases and J by 4 bases, with 9 bases left in between. This CDR3 contains 12 residues. CDR1 is LGHNA and CDR2 is YNFKEQ in the germline V gene. Repertoires were sampled repeatedly during chemoradiotherapy. The repertoire was sequenced with immunoSEQ multiplex PCR; TCRdb's copy has only in-frame clones and lacks some. The sample carries approximately 13,000 clones, approximately 90% recorded once. Specimen: tumor tissue, collected from a patient who underwent chemoradiotherapy. The origin of this receptor is a human donor with HPV-associated anogenital cancer. The rearrangement joins TRBV4-2 to TRBJ1-2; D not resolved. The CDR3 bases are TGTGCCAGCAGTCCGGACGGCTATGGCTACACCTTC. Translated, it gives CASSPDGYGYTF.